Shown below are 23 T cell receptor beta chains from a single sample sequenced in a study of Graves' ophthalmopathy and Graves' hyperthyroidism. Amplification targeted the TCR beta CDR3 regions, with RNA transcripts as the source material. RT-PCR was first run with HTBI primers, then multiplex PCR in a second round. Each CDR3 protein is one row after TCRdb ran MiXCR on the multiplex PCR reads. The table lists roughly 600,000 distinct CDR3 sequences, just under 40% of them singletons. Source material: peripheral blood or thyroid tissue (not recorded which). The receptors shown here come from an adult man with Graves' hyperthyroidism.

This clonotype has ten or more counts. The rearrangement uses TRBV20-1 and TRBJ2-2; D unclear. Trimming stripped 2 bases from V and 0 bases from J, with 13 bases between. The germline gives CDR1 DFQATT, CDR2 SNEGSKA (reference sequence). This CDR3 has 16 residues. Written as DNA, the CDR3 is TGCAGTGCTAGAATCGCGCAAGCAGCGAACACCGGGGAGCTGTTTTTT. Its translation is CSARIAQAANTGELFF.

This clonotype came up many times. An end of the junction does not agree with germline; a read error may underlie this. The CDR3 DNA reads as TGTGCTAGCAAGAGGCGGGGGGCCGAAGTAACCGGGGAGCTGTTTTTT. It yields the protein CASKRRGAEVTGELFF. The chain links TRBV7-2 to TRBJ2-2; 8 bases map to TRBD2. Germline V CDR1 and CDR2: SGHTA, FQGNSA. This CDR3 is built from 16 residues.

This clonotype was observed a few times. V and J are TRBV7-2 and TRBJ2-7; 10 bases line up with TRBD2. The CDR3 has 15 residues. The junction had 6 bases not matched to a gene; V was cut back by 5 bases and J by 2 bases. Germline CDR1 reads SGHTA; CDR2 reads FQGNSA. CDR3 sequence: CASSATSGEAYEQYF. The CDR3 region has the DNA TGTGCCAGCAGCGCCACTAGCGGGGAGGCCTACGAGCAGTACTTC.

In this sample, this clonotype turned up many times. The chain recombines TRBV5-8 with TRBJ1-4; D gene ambiguous. V dropped 1 base and J dropped 3 bases, with 13 bases sitting between them. The CDR3 consists of 16 residues. Germline CDR1 is SGHTS and CDR2 is YDEGEE. The CDR3 DNA reads as TGTGCCAGCAGCTTGTACGCCTGGGGTCCTAATGAAAAACTGTTTTTT. Protein: CASSLYAWGPNEKLFF.

The chain links TRBV29-1 to TRBJ1-1; D unresolved. The CDR3 has 15 amino acids. Germline loops: CDR1 SQVTM, CDR2 ANQGSEA. V dropped 6 bases and J dropped 3 bases, with 20 bases sitting between them. The chain's CDR3 is CSVEDPLYRDTEAFF. DNA of the CDR3: TGCAGCGTGGAGGACCCCCTCTACCGGGACACTGAAGCTTTCTTT.

The V gene is TRBV7-9, the J gene TRBJ2-3; 9 bases fit TRBD1. The CDR3 sequence is 16 residues long. Trimming at V came to 2 bases and at J to 5 bases, leaving 8 bases not matched to a gene. CDR1 and CDR2 from the germline V gene are SEHNR and FQNEAQ (reference sequence). CDR3 nucleotide sequence: TGTGCCAGCAGCTTAAAATGGGACAGGGCGGGAGATACGCAGTATTTT. Protein: CASSLKWDRAGDTQYF.

The chain links TRBV10-2 to TRBJ1-2; 8 nucleotides agree with TRBD1. The trim removed 7 bases at V and 0 bases at J, leaving 13 bases unmatched. The CDR3 is 17 residues long. Germline loops: CDR1 WSHSY, CDR2 SAAADI. The chain's CDR3 is CASTGATGVGSNYGYTF. CDR3 nucleotides: TGCGCCAGCACAGGAGCGACAGGGGTGGGGTCTAACTATGGCTACACCTTC.

This clonotype has ten or more counts. The chain employs TRBV20-1 and TRBJ2-7; D is undetermined. CDR3 length: 14 residues. Trimming cost V 4 bases and J 2 bases, with 15 bases left between them. The V gene's germline CDR1 is DFQATT and CDR2 SNEGSKA (reference sequence). CDR3 loop: CSAIIGSPAYEQYF. CDR3 bases: TGCAGTGCTATTATCGGATCTCCCGCCTACGAGCAGTACTTC.

In its sample, this clonotype was seen a few times. This chain links TRBV29-1 with TRBJ2-7; perhaps TRBD2 as D (6 bases). Matching the DNA end better, TRBJ2-1 makes the J call doubtful. Germline V gives CDR1 SQVTM, CDR2 ANQGSEA. CDR3 length equals 15 residues. The CDR3 DNA reads TGCAGCGTTGAAGATTTGGGGGGACTCTTAGGGGAGCAGTTCTTC. Residues: CSVEDLGGLLGEQFF.

This clonotype was recorded at least ten times. DNA of the CDR3: TGTGCCAGCAGCTACCGGGACAGAGACTACGAGCAGTACTTC. Protein sequence: CASSYRDRDYEQYF. V is TRBV7-2 and J is TRBJ2-7; 7 bases map to TRBD1. CDR1 and CDR2 (germline): SGHTA, FQGNSA. The CDR3 runs to 14 residues. V gave up 4 bases and J gave up 3 bases; unmatched junction bases: 6. The full variable domain, its missing parts supplied by reference TRBV7-2 and TRBJ2-7, is GAGVSQSPSNKVTEKGKDVELRCDPISGHTALYWYRQSLGQGLEFLIYFQGNSAPDKSGLPSDRFSAERTGGSVSTLTIQRTQQEDSAVYLCASSYRDRDYEQYFGPGTRLTVT.

This clonotype was counted many times. The J gene is TRBJ1-6, the V gene TRBV20-1, with 7 bases lining up with TRBD1. Germline CDR1 is DFQATT and CDR2 is SNEGSKA (reference sequence). The J segment lost 5 bases and the V segment lost 5 bases, leaving 6 bases of the junction unmatched. The CDR3 covers 14 residues. This chain's CDR3 is CSAGGQLNNSPLHF. The CDR3 region has the DNA TGCAGTGCTGGGGGACAGCTTAATAATTCACCCCTCCACTTT.

The rearrangement joins TRBV9 to TRBJ2-7; 13 bases match TRBD2. The CDR3 runs to 17 residues. CDR1 and CDR2 (germline): SGDLS, YYNGEE. The V segment lost 2 bases and the J segment 4 bases; nucleotides outside the gene matches: 9. The CDR3 DNA sequence: TGTGCCAGCAGCGTGCAGACGGGGACTAGCGGGACATACGAGCAGTACTTC. It specifies CASSVQTGTSGTYEQYF.

This clonotype was observed a handful of times. The J gene is TRBJ1-5, the V gene TRBV4-1; TRBD1 aligns across 8 bases. The CDR3 has 17 amino acids. Trimming removed 2 bases from V and 3 bases from J; junction bases left unmatched: 9. Germline loops: CDR1 MGHRA, CDR2 YSYEKL. The CDR3 loop is CASSQTLLQGVNQPQHF. The CDR3 DNA is TGCGCCAGCAGCCAAACACTTCTACAGGGGGTCAATCAGCCCCAGCATTTT.

A remark on this clonotype: A much larger clone lies one base from this, so it may be a read error. DNA of the CDR3: TGTGCCAGCAGTTCGGTACAGGGGAGTTACGAGCAGTACTTC. Translated, it gives CASSSVQGSYEQYF. The chain employs TRBV25-1 and TRBJ2-7, with 7 positions matching TRBD1. The trim removed 5 bases at V and 4 bases at J, leaving 8 bases unmatched. This CDR3 contains 14 residues. Germline-derived CDR1 and CDR2 are MGHDK and SYGVNS.

This clonotype has at least ten counts. This chain joins TRBV11-2 and TRBJ2-5; 7 nucleotides align to TRBD2. The CDR3 consists of 15 residues. In germline, CDR1 is SGHAT, CDR2 FQNNGV. The V and J ends lost 4 bases and 4 bases, in that order; junction bases with no gene match: 9. In nucleotides, the CDR3 is TGTGCCAGCAGCTCTCGTCCTGGGGGGGGAGAGACCCAGTACTTC. Encoded protein: CASSSRPGGGETQYF.

This clonotype was recorded only once. V is TRBV7-2 and J is TRBJ1-2; no clear D. V dropped 2 bases and J dropped 0 bases, with 22 bases sitting between them. The CDR3 is made up of 19 amino acids. Germline V lookup: CDR1 SGHTA, CDR2 FQGNSA. DNA of the CDR3: TGTGCCAGCAGCTTATCGGGCCATATTTCGGGCAGCGCTAACTATGGCTACACCTTC. This gives the protein CASSLSGHISGSANYGYTF. The full variable domain, completed using reference TRBV7-2 and TRBJ1-2, is GAGVSQSPSNKVTEKGKDVELRCDPISGHTALYWYRQSLGQGLEFLIYFQGNSAPDKSGLPSDRFSAERTGGSVSTLTIQRTQQEDSAVYLCASSLSGHISGSANYGYTFGSGTRLTVV.

The chain combines TRBV7-9 with TRBJ2-3; 11 nucleotides align to TRBD2. Germline V gene lookup returns CDR1 SEHNR and CDR2 FQNEAQ (reference sequence). CDR3 size: 16 residues. The V gene end was trimmed by 4 bases and the J gene end by 4 bases; junction bases not matched to a gene: 7. The CDR3 spells CASSYPTSGSSDTQYF. For the CDR3, the DNA is TGTGCCAGCAGCTACCCCACTAGCGGGAGTTCAGATACGCAGTATTTT.

A note on this clonotype: A much larger clone lies a single base off, so this may be a read error. The rearrangement joins TRBV10-3 to TRBJ1-6; D ambiguous. The ends were cut back, 2 bases at V and 7 bases at J, with 9 bases in the middle. The CDR3 is made up of 14 amino acids. Per the germline V gene, CDR1 is ENHRY and CDR2 is SYGVKD. DNA for the CDR3: TGTGCCATCAGTGAGGGGGTGGCAAATTCACCCCTCCACTTT. Translating it yields CAISEGVANSPLHF.

This clonotype came up many times. The chain couples TRBV5-6 to TRBJ2-2; D possibly corresponds to TRBD2 (7 bases). Trimming removed 2 bases from V and 5 bases from J, with 16 bases in between. Germline V lookup: CDR1 SGHDT, CDR2 YYEEEE. CDR3 size: 16 residues. This chain's CDR3 is CASSFPTGGGTGELFF. The CDR3 nucleotides read TGTGCCAGCAGCTTCCCCACGGGGGGCGGTACCGGGGAGCTGTTTTTT. The full variable domain, with the rest looked up from reference TRBV5-6 and TRBJ2-2, is DAGVTQSPTHLIKTRGQQVTLRCSPKSGHDTVSWYQQALGQGPQFIFQYYEEEERQRGNFPDRFSGHQFPNYSSELNVNALLLGDSALYLCASSFPTGGGTGELFFGEGSRLTVL.

V gene TRBV7-2 combines with J gene TRBJ2-2, with D perhaps TRBD2 (6 bases). Germline V gene lookup returns CDR1 SGHTA and CDR2 FQGNSA. The CDR3 is 16 residues long. CDR3 region: CGGTLAAGTDTGELFF. In DNA form, the CDR3 reads TGTGGGGGGACTTTGGCGGCGGGAACGGACACCGGGGAGCTGTTTTTT. Using reference TRBV7-2 and TRBJ2-2 for the parts outside the CDR3, the full variable domain is GAGVSQSPSNKVTEKGKDVELRCDPISGHTALYWYRQSLGQGLEFLIYFQGNSAPDKSGLPSDRFSAERTGGSVSTLTIQRTQQEDSAVYLCGGTLAAGTDTGELFFGEGSRLTVL.

The chain combines TRBV10-3 with TRBJ2-5; 10 bases map to TRBD1. V gave up 2 bases and J gave up 4 bases; unmatched junction bases: 4. Looked up from germline, CDR1 is ENHRY and CDR2 is SYGVKD. The CDR3 totals 15 residues. CDR3 sequence reads: CAISETGQGLETQYF. CDR3 DNA sequence: TGTGCCATCAGTGAGACGGGACAGGGGTTAGAGACCCAGTACTTC.

This clonotype was recorded at least ten times. This chain joins TRBV20-1 and TRBJ2-5; tentative D call: TRBD2 (6 bases). Trimming removed 3 bases at V and 5 bases at J, with 10 bases between. This CDR3 has 12 amino acids. The germline CDR1 and CDR2 sequences are DFQATT and SNEGSKA (reference sequence). The CDR3 loop reads CSARGGGETQYF. For the CDR3, the DNA is TGCAGTGCTAGGGGGGGTGGGGAGACCCAGTACTTC.

This clonotype occurred once. The chain carries TRBV20-1 and TRBJ2-1; 14 nucleotides align to TRBD2. The germline V gene has CDR1 DFQATT and CDR2 SNEGSKA (reference sequence). The CDR3 is 17 residues long. Trimming removed 0 bases from V and 6 bases from J; junction bases left unmatched: 7. CDR3 sequence: CSARDLTSGGATNEQFF. The CDR3, as DNA: TGCAGTGCTAGAGATCTGACTAGCGGGGGGGCCACCAATGAGCAGTTCTTC.